The sample holds many counts of the clone carrying this T cell receptor (beta chain). The entry originates in a study of T-cell memory formation after mild COVID-19. Whole-study context: For the most part, TCR clusters were specific to one donor.

After 5'RACE with constant-segment primers, TCR alpha and TCR beta cDNA libraries carrying sample barcodes and UMIs were obtained. TCRdb ran MiXCR on the 5' RACE reads and lists one entry per CDR3 protein. Found here are around 150,000 distinct CDR3 sequences, around 15% of them singletons; the top ten hold around 14%. The CDR3 covers 15 residues. V lost 1 base to trimming and J lost 2 bases, with 13 bases between them. CDR1 GTSNPN and CDR2 SVGIG come from the germline V gene (reference sequence). Input material: PBMCs or a T cell subset sorted from them (not recorded which). The receptor's source is an adult woman who had mild COVID-19 (a few samples of this study predate the infection). Cell type and time point are not known. The genes are TRBV30 and TRBJ2-3; D might be TRBD2 (5 bases). CDR3 DNA sequence: TGTGCCTGGAGTGCCGACGGACTCTTCACAGATACGCAGTATTTT. It translates to CAWSADGLFTDTQYF.